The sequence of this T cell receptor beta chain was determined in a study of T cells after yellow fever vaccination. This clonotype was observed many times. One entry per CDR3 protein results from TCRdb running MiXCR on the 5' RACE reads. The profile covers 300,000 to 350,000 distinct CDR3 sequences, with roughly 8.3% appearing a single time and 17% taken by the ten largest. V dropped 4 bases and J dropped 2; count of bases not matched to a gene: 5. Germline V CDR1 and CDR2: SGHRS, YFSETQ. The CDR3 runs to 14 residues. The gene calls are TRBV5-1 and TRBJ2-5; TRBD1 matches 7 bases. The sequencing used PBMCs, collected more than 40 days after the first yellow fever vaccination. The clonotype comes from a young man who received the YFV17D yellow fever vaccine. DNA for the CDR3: TGCGCCAGCAGCCGAGACAGGGCGCAAGAGACCCAGTACTTC. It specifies CASSRDRAQETQYF. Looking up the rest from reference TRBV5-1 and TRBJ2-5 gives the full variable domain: KAGVTQTPRYLIKTRGQQVTLSCSPISGHRSVSWYQQTPGQGLQFLFEYFSETQRNKGNFPGRFSGRQFSNSRSEMNVSTLELGDSALYLCASSRDRAQETQYFGPGTRLLVL.